Below, 9 T cell receptor beta chains from the same sample are listed, as sequenced in a study of blood T cell repertoires in COVID-19. Repertoires were generated with immunoSEQ multiplex PCR, while TCRdb's copy carries only in-frame clones and drops some. The table has over 120,000 clones, about 87% seen once; the top ten hold about 37%. What was sequenced was peripheral blood. These receptors originate from a man in his fifties or sixties who had recovered from COVID-19.

Comment on this clone: An end of the junction does not agree with germline; a read error may underlie this. The rearrangement uses TRBV30 and TRBJ1-5, with D possibly matching TRBD1 (5 bases). The CDR3 has 16 amino acids. Germline CDR1 and CDR2: GTSNPN and SVGIG (reference sequence). The CDR3 region has the DNA TGCCCCCCGGGGGGGGTAAGCGAGAATAGCAATCAGCCCCAGCATTTT. It yields the protein CPPGGVSENSNQPQHF.

The chain has TRBV5-3 and TRBJ1-1; D not resolved. TRBV5-3 is identified as an open reading frame with a role that is uncertain. There are 17 residues in the CDR3. Trimming left V 2 bases short and J 0 bases short, with 17 bases between. CDR3 sequence reads: CARSFGRAQFMNTEAFF. The CDR3 DNA is TGTGCCAGAAGCTTTGGGAGGGCCCAGTTTATGAACACTGAAGCTTTCTTT.

The chain combines TRBV3-1 (or the pseudogene TRBV3-2) with TRBJ1-6; no clear D. Germline CDR1 and CDR2: LGHDT and YNNKEL (reference sequence). The CDR3 has 15 amino acids. Deletions cut 0 bases from V and 9 bases from J, with 12 bases between. CDR3 DNA sequence: TGTGCCAGCAGCCAAGATTCTAGAGCCGCTTCACCCCTCCACTTT. It is translated as CASSQDSRAASPLHF.

The chain is built from TRBV5-6 and TRBJ1-1; 8 nucleotides match TRBD1. Germline values: CDR1 SGHDT, CDR2 YYEEEE. This CDR3 contains 16 residues. The J segment lost 1 base and the V segment lost 4 bases, leaving 9 bases of the junction unmatched. The CDR3 DNA sequence: TGTGCCAGCAGCATAATACAGGGGGAGCCGAACACTGAAGCTTTCTTT. Its protein product is CASSIIQGEPNTEAFF.

The CDR3 spells CASRDQGGVLETQYF. The CDR3 DNA sequence: TGTGCCAGCAGGGATCAGGGAGGGGTCTTGGAGACCCAGTACTTC. The gene calls are TRBV5-4 and TRBJ2-5, with 7 bases lining up with TRBD2. The length of the CDR3 is 15 residues. V trimming: 5 bases; J trimming: 5 bases; junction bases outside the gene matches: 12. CDR1 is SGHNT and CDR2 is YYREEE in the germline V gene (reference sequence).

The chain links TRBV7-2 to TRBJ1-1, with D uncertain. The CDR3 has 15 residues. Deletions cut 2 bases from V and 1 base from J, with 11 bases between. Germline V lookup: CDR1 SGHTA, CDR2 FQGNSA. The CDR3: CASSLNGGENTEAFF. The CDR3 DNA reads TGTGCCAGCAGCTTAAATGGCGGGGAGAACACTGAAGCTTTCTTT.

The chain links TRBV3-1 (or the pseudogene TRBV3-2) to TRBJ1-3, with 7 bases identical to TRBD1. CDR1 and CDR2 (germline): LGHDT, YNNKEL (reference sequence). The V segment lost 5 bases and the J segment 4 bases; nucleotides outside the gene matches: 5. The CDR3 covers 14 residues. The CDR3, as DNA: TGTGCCAGCAGCGCGAGGGACAGCGGAAACACCATATATTTT. Protein sequence: CASSARDSGNTIYF.

The rearrangement joins TRBV20-1 to TRBJ1-3; D is perhaps TRBD1 (6 bases). CDR1 and CDR2 from the germline V gene are DFQATT and SNEGSKA (reference sequence). The CDR3 has 11 residues. As DNA, the CDR3 is TGCAGCGGGACATCTGGAAACACCATATATTTT. It translates to CSGTSGNTIYF.

This clone has just one count. CDR3 in amino acids: CSVDDQAGTGKNEQYF. The CDR3 nucleotides are TGCAGCGTTGATGATCAGGCAGGCACAGGGAAGAACGAGCAGTACTTC. The rearrangement joins TRBV29-1 to TRBJ2-7; D may be TRBD1 (6 bases). The V gene's germline CDR1 is SQVTM and CDR2 ANQGSEA. There are 16 residues in the CDR3. With 3 bases removed from V and 5 bases from J, the gap between germline ends came to 23 bases.